This TCR beta chain emerged from a study of blood T cell repertoires in COVID-19. As for the study in general: The analysed material was cDNA or gDNA that came from T cells, B-cell-depleted T cells, or PBMCs.

CDR3 length equals 20 residues. Germline V gives CDR1 MGHRA, CDR2 YSYEKL. Unmatched junction bases numbered 21, after V lost 0 bases and J lost 8 bases. Assay used: immunoSEQ multiplex PCR; TCRdb lists only in-frame clones, some missing. This repertoire shows about 250,000 clones, 80% to 90% found once; its top ten account for roughly 8.7%. The sample consisted of peripheral blood. This rearrangement joins TRBV4-1 to TRBJ2-1; 8 nucleotides align to TRBD2. The clonotype originates from a man between 35 and 55 years old with active or convalescent COVID-19. CDR3 DNA sequence: TGCGCCAGCAGCCAAGATGTGGCCTTAGCGGGACACCGGAAGGAGGATGAGCAGTTCTTC. It specifies CASSQDVALAGHRKEDEQFF.